This T cell receptor (beta chain) is from a study of blood T cell repertoires in COVID-19. Study context: Nucleic acid was either cDNA or gDNA, and it came from T cells, B-cell-depleted T cells, or PBMCs.

Here immunoSEQ multiplex PCR was the method, and the copy in TCRdb shows in-frame clones only, minus some. The sample records fewer than 30,000 clones, about 91% being singletons. The CDR3 contains 16 residues. The V and J ends lost 0 bases and 1 base respectively, with 13 bases between them. The germline V gene has CDR1 MRHNA and CDR2 SNTAGT. Sequencing input: peripheral blood. The clonotype originates from a human donor in a cohort sampled during active COVID-19. This chain joins TRBV6-4 and TRBJ2-7; D may be TRBD1 (6 bases). The CDR3 loop is CASSDSSPRGSYEQYF. The CDR3 DNA follows: TGTGCCAGCAGTGACTCGAGCCCCAGGGGATCCTACGAGCAGTACTTC.